What follows are 14 T cell receptor beta chains derived from one specimen sequenced in a study of CD8+ T cells in alopecia areata (dated by TCRdb to the late 2010s). Library prep was done by the immunoSEQ multiplex PCR assay. For TCR sequencing, RNA was extracted from every sample and reverse transcribed into cDNA to serve as template. TCRdb limited this immuneACCESS table to in-frame rearrangements with V and J called. A share of clones is missing; checked studies link under half to unresolved V genes, and the rest is unexplained. This sample is represented by around 10,000 clones; roughly 56% of them were singletons. The ten largest account for about 8.5% of the sample. The time point label here, explained by the study, means: baseline before oral tofacitinib. Peripheral blood and lesional scalp punch biopsies were obtained from patients with alopecia areata. Sequencing was performed on skin, taken at week 0. The receptor source for this set is a human donor with alopecia areata.

Details on this clone: The junction shows a germline mismatch at one end, possibly a read error. V gene TRBV29-1 combines with J gene TRBJ1-5, with 7 bases fitting TRBD1. Germline CDR1 and CDR2: SQVTM and ANQGSEA. The CDR3 is 14 amino acids. The CDR3 loop is CSVRTGASNQLQHF. CDR3 nucleotides: TGCAGCGTTCGGACAGGCGCCAGCAATCAGCTCCAGCATTTT.

The rearrangement links TRBV12-1 to TRBJ1-2. TRBV12-1 is given as a pseudogene. This CDR3 comprises 13 residues. CDR3 sequence (DNA): TGTGCCAGCAGCCGCAATGGAGTCTACGGCTACACCTTC. Translation gives CASSRNGVYGYTF.

This chain uses TRBV6-6 with TRBJ2-7; TRBD2 aligns across 8 bases. The CDR3 loop spans 15 amino acids. Germline CDR1 MNHNY, CDR2 SVGAGI (reference sequence). The V segment lost 0 bases and the J segment 3 bases; nucleotides outside the gene matches: 4. CDR3: CASSYSYGTSYEQYF. CDR3 in DNA: TGTGCCAGCAGTTACTCCTACGGGACTAGCTACGAGCAGTACTTC.

This clone was seen only once. The chain is built from TRBV7-9 and TRBJ1-1, with a possible D match to TRBD1 (5 bases). The CDR3 is made up of 14 amino acids. Germline CDR1 SEHNR, CDR2 FQNEAQ (reference sequence). V lost 2 bases and J 5 bases, leaving 12 bases between the germline ends. CDR3 nucleotide sequence: TGTGCCAGCAGCTTACAGGGAATTATGACTGAAGCTTTCTTT. It specifies CASSLQGIMTEAFF. Drawing the rest from reference TRBV7-9 and TRBJ1-1, the complete variable domain is DTGVSQNPRHKITKRGQNVTFRCDPISEHNRLYWYRQTLGQGPEFLTYFQNEAQLEKSRLLSDRFSAERPKGSFSTLEIQRTEQGDSAMYLCASSLQGIMTEAFFGQGTRLTVV.

In this sample, this clone turned up a few times. The J gene is TRBJ2-7, the V gene TRBV4-2; a possible D gene is TRBD1 (5 bases). V gave up 5 bases and J gave up 2 bases, with 10 bases separating them. CDR1 is LGHNA and CDR2 is YNFKEQ in the germline V gene. The CDR3 has 13 amino acids. The CDR3, as DNA: TGTGCCAGCAGCTTGGGGCTGACCTACGAGCAGTACTTC. Its translation: CASSLGLTYEQYF.

This clone has just a few counts. The V and J genes are TRBV6-1 and TRBJ2-5; weak D call: TRBD1 (5 bases). Germline CDR1 is MNHNS and CDR2 is SASEGT. The V and J ends lost 3 bases and 2 bases respectively, with 10 bases between them. There are 14 residues in the CDR3. CDR3 coding DNA: TGTGCCAGCAGTGATGTACAGGTACAAGAGACCCAGTACTTC. This codes for CASSDVQVQETQYF.

The chain links TRBV7-9 to TRBJ1-6; no clear D. V lost 2 bases and J 10 bases, leaving 12 bases between the germline ends. Germline CDR1 and CDR2: SEHNR and FQNEAQ (reference sequence). The CDR3 length is 14 residues. The CDR3 DNA is TGTGCCAGCAGCTTATTGAATTCCGGATCACCCCTCCACTTT. It yields the protein CASSLLNSGSPLHF.

The chain couples TRBV11-2 to TRBJ2-3; 10 bases align to TRBD2. Germline CDR1 and CDR2: SGHAT and FQNNGV. CDR3 length: 17 amino acids. J lost 2 bases, V lost 5 bases, and 10 bases had no gene match. The CDR3 DNA is TGTGCCAGCAGCCCCGGCCGGACTAGCGGTTCCACAGATACGCAGTATTTT. Amino acids: CASSPGRTSGSTDTQYF. The full variable domain, in which reference TRBV11-2 and TRBJ2-3 provide the parts outside the CDR3, is EAGVAQSPRYKIIEKRQSVAFWCNPISGHATLYWYQQILGQGPKLLIQFQNNGVVDDSQLPKDRFSAERLKGVDSTLKIQPAKLEDSAVYLCASSPGRTSGSTDTQYFGPGTRLTVL.

The J gene is TRBJ1-1, the V gene TRBV18; possibly TRBD1 for D (6 bases). CDR3 size: 16 residues. Germline V gives CDR1 KGHSH, CDR2 LQKENI. V was cut by 2 bases and J by 5 bases, with 18 bases left in between. The CDR3 coding sequence is TGTGCCAGCTCACCAAGGGGCGGGGGCGGACAGACTGAAGCTTTCTTT. As protein: CASSPRGGGGQTEAFF.

This clone rates as large. The chain has TRBV5-8 and TRBJ2-7; D is unresolved. Per germline, CDR1 SGHTS and CDR2 YDEGEE. CDR3 length: 13 amino acids. With 0 bases removed from V and 2 bases from J, the gap between germline ends came to 6 bases. The CDR3 bases are TGTGCCAGCAGCTTGGGGCTGACCTACGAGCAGTACTTC. This sequence encodes CASSLGLTYEQYF.

The chain joins TRBV30 to TRBJ1-6, with TRBD1 matching over 10 bases. Germline V gene lookup returns CDR1 GTSNPN and CDR2 SVGIG (reference sequence). With V trimmed by 4 bases and J by 0 bases, 6 bases remained unmatched. The CDR3 contains 17 residues. The CDR3 nucleotides read TGTGCCTGGAAGATCCGGGACAGGGGCTCCTATAATTCACCCCTCCACTTT. Translating gives CAWKIRDRGSYNSPLHF.

The chain links TRBV6-5 to TRBJ1-6, with unresolved D. Germline V gene data show CDR1 as MNHEY and CDR2 as SVGAGI. V was trimmed by 0 bases and J by 6 bases, leaving 12 bases between them. The CDR3 has 16 amino acids. The CDR3 DNA follows: TGTGCCAGCAGTTACTCTGGCAGGCCCTTTAATTCACCCCTCCACTTT. Translating it yields CASSYSGRPFNSPLHF.

V and J are TRBV29-1 and TRBJ2-3; unclear D gene. Germline V lookup: CDR1 SQVTM, CDR2 ANQGSEA. CDR3 length: 12 amino acids. Trimming cost V 2 bases and J 2 bases, with 5 bases left between them. CDR3 protein: CSVEYHTDTQYF. In DNA, the CDR3 is TGCAGCGTTGAATACCACACAGATACGCAGTATTTT.

This clone turned up a few times. The chain is built from TRBV9 and TRBJ2-7; D ambiguous. Germline assignment: CDR1 SGDLS and CDR2 YYNGEE. This CDR3 is 14 amino acids long. The germline V and J ends were trimmed by 3 bases and 0 bases, with 10 bases remaining between them. The CDR3 protein is CASSADGDSYEQYF. The CDR3 DNA follows: TGTGCCAGCAGCGCCGACGGTGACTCCTACGAGCAGTACTTC.